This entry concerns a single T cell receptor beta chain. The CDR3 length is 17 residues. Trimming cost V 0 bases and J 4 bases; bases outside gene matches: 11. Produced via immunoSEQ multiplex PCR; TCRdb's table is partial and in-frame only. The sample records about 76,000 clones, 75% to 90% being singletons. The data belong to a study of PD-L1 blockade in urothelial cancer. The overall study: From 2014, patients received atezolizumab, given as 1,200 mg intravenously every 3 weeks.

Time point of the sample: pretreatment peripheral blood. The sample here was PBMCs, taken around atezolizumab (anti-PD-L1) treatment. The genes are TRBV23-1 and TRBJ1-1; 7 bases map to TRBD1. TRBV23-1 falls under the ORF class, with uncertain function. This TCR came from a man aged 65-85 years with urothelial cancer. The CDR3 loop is CASSQSQGGSCGTEAFF. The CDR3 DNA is TGCGCCAGCAGTCAATCTCAAGGGGGCAGTTGCGGCACTGAAGCTTTCTTT.